The 30 T cell receptor beta chains given below trace back to one sample, sequenced in a study of blood T cell repertoires in COVID-19 (dated by TCRdb to about 2020). The method behind the library was the immunoSEQ multiplex PCR assay. TCRdb stores this immuneACCESS table with in-frame sequences only. Part of the clones is absent; in the studies checked, under half of the shortfall reflects unresolved V genes, and no reason is known for the rest. This sample holds 50,000 to 70,000 clones; 65% to 85% were observed only once. The ten largest account for approximately 19% of the sample. The sequencing input was peripheral blood. The receptor source for this set is a man in his 70s with active COVID-19.

The chain has TRBV14 and TRBJ2-7; D might be TRBD2 (5 bases). This CDR3 is 14 amino acids long. Trimming shortened V by 2 bases and J by 3 bases, and 11 bases separated the two germline ends. Germline V gene data show CDR1 as SGHDN and CDR2 as FVKESK. The DNA for the CDR3 is TGTGCCAGCAGCCAACGGCGAGGGTTCTACGAGCAGTACTTC. It specifies CASSQRRGFYEQYF.

The rearrangement links TRBV29-1 to TRBJ2-4, with 8 bases identical to TRBD1. With 5 bases clipped from V and 7 bases from J, the junction kept 10 bases outside the gene matches. Looked up from germline, CDR1 is SQVTM and CDR2 is ANQGSEA. CDR3 length: 14 residues. The CDR3 bases are TGCAGCGTTCGGGGGCAGGGGGCGCTGAACATTCAGTACTTC. This translates into CSVRGQGALNIQYF.

The V and J genes are TRBV7-2 and TRBJ2-1; no definite D call. V gave up 0 bases and J gave up 12 bases, with 15 bases separating them. Looked up from germline, CDR1 is SGHTA and CDR2 is FQGNSA. The CDR3 runs to 14 residues. CDR3 residues: CASSLADLPRGQFF. The CDR3 DNA is TGTGCCAGCAGCTTAGCAGACTTGCCGCGCGGGCAGTTCTTC.

The gene calls are TRBV6-5 and TRBJ2-1; D may be TRBD1 (6 bases). This CDR3 has 11 amino acids. With 8 bases removed from V and 8 bases from J, the gap between germline ends came to 10 bases. The germline V gene has CDR1 MNHEY and CDR2 SVGAGI. The CDR3 DNA reads TGTGCCAGCTATAAGGGGGATGAGCAGTTCTTC. Its translation: CASYKGDEQFF.

This chain joins TRBV5-4 and TRBJ2-2, with 8 bases lining up with TRBD1. CDR1 and CDR2 from the germline V gene are SGHNT and YYREEE (reference sequence). V was clipped by 7 bases and J by 7 bases; unmatched bases: 6. This CDR3 comprises 13 residues. This chain's CDR3 is CASQGANDGELFF. In DNA form, the CDR3 reads TGTGCCAGCCAGGGGGCGAATGACGGGGAGCTGTTTTTT.

This chain connects TRBV28 to TRBJ2-1; 8 positions agree with TRBD2. Trimming took 5 bases from V and 5 from J; bases not matched to a gene: 8. The CDR3 has 15 residues. In germline, CDR1 is MDHEN, CDR2 SYDVKM. The CDR3 protein is CASSPERESHNEQFF. CDR3 bases: TGTGCCAGCAGTCCAGAGCGGGAGTCCCACAATGAGCAGTTCTTC.

The J gene is TRBJ1-1, the V gene TRBV19; 8 nucleotides match TRBD1. The CDR3 has 14 amino acids. With 3 bases clipped from V and 4 bases from J, the junction kept 4 bases outside the gene matches. CDR1 LNHDA and CDR2 SQIVND come from the germline V gene (reference sequence). This CDR3 is CASSMWTGSTEAFF. The CDR3 DNA is TGTGCCAGTAGTATGTGGACAGGGTCCACTGAAGCTTTCTTT.

The V and J genes are TRBV6-6 and TRBJ1-5, with 7 bases that match TRBD1. The germline CDR1 and CDR2 sequences are MNHNY and SVGAGI (reference sequence). This CDR3 has 14 residues. V shed 11 bases, J shed 1 base, and the junction held 8 bases outside the gene matches. The CDR3, as DNA: TGTGCCTGCAAAGACAGGGCGAGCAATCAGCCCCAGCATTTT. This sequence encodes CACKDRASNQPQHF.

The J gene is TRBJ1-3, the V gene TRBV7-9; D uncertain. The CDR3 runs to 13 residues. V was pared by 5 bases and J by 4 bases, with 9 bases between. CDR1 and CDR2 (germline): SEHNR, FQNEAQ (reference sequence). The CDR3 nucleotides read TGTGCCAGCAGCCCGACTGCCGGAAACACCATATATTTT. Its protein product is CASSPTAGNTIYF.

The chain joins TRBV7-8 to TRBJ1-4, with 9 bases fitting TRBD1. Losses at the gene ends were 5 bases for V and 0 bases for J; bases not matched to a gene: 7. The CDR3 extends over 17 amino acids. Germline V gene data show CDR1 as SGHVS and CDR2 as FQNEAQ. The CDR3 sequence is CASSPWDRAATNEKLFF. The CDR3 DNA is TGTGCCAGCAGCCCCTGGGACAGGGCTGCAACTAATGAAAAACTGTTTTTT.

The chain carries TRBV15 and TRBJ1-1; D ambiguous. CDR3 length: 14 amino acids. The ends were cut back, 1 base at V and 1 base at J, with 7 bases in the middle. The V gene's germline CDR1 is LNHNV and CDR2 YYDKDF (reference sequence). The CDR3 DNA reads as TGTGCCACCAGCAGAGGGCGGGCGAACACTGAAGCTTTCTTT. Translating it yields CATSRGRANTEAFF.

V is TRBV11-3 and J is TRBJ2-1, with 11 bases lining up with TRBD2. Losses at the gene ends were 5 bases for V and 4 bases for J; bases not matched to a gene: 7. Germline CDR1 SGHNT, CDR2 YENEEA. CDR3 length: 16 amino acids. CDR3 sequence (DNA): TGTGCCAGCAGCCTCCGCGGGACTAGCGGTTACAATGAGCAGTTCTTC. Protein: CASSLRGTSGYNEQFF.

The chain employs TRBV3-1 (or the pseudogene TRBV3-2) and TRBJ1-1; D is unresolved. The V end was cut by 2 bases, the J end by 2 bases, with 3 bases between. Germline assignment: CDR1 LGHDT and CDR2 YNNKEL (reference sequence). The CDR3 covers 12 residues. This CDR3 reads CASSQQNTEAFF. The CDR3 nucleotides read TGTGCCAGCAGCCAACAAAACACTGAAGCTTTCTTT.

The V gene is TRBV5-1, the J gene TRBJ2-5; 9 bases are a match to TRBD1. The junction had 11 bases not matched to a gene; V was cut back by 4 bases and J by 4 bases. Germline CDR1 SGHRS, CDR2 YFSETQ. The CDR3 length is 16 residues. Here the CDR3 DNA reads TGCGCCAGCAGCACGAAACCGGGACAGGGACCAGAGACCCAGTACTTC. Translation gives CASSTKPGQGPETQYF.

V is TRBV20-1 and J is TRBJ2-1; D is undetermined. V was pared by 7 bases and J by 8 bases, with 12 bases between. CDR1 DFQATT and CDR2 SNEGSKA come from the germline V gene (reference sequence). The CDR3 is 11 amino acids. The CDR3 protein is CSGSESHEQFF. CDR3 sequence (DNA): TGCAGTGGGTCTGAAAGCCATGAGCAGTTCTTC.

J is TRBJ2-3 and V is TRBV5-6, with TRBD2 matching over 8 bases. This CDR3 is 16 amino acids long. Germline CDR1 reads SGHDT; CDR2 reads YYEEEE. V shed 3 bases, J shed 1 base, and the junction held 7 bases outside the gene matches. The CDR3 bases are TGTGCCAGCAGCTGGAGGTTGACTAGCGGCACAGATACGCAGTATTTT. Protein product: CASSWRLTSGTDTQYF.

This clone was seen a few times. V and J are TRBV5-6 and TRBJ2-1; perhaps TRBD1 as D (5 bases). Germline CDR1 SGHDT, CDR2 YYEEEE. V shed 1 base and J shed 9 bases, with 14 bases lying between them. The CDR3 is 14 residues long. The CDR3 loop is CASSLRQGYGEQFF. The CDR3 DNA sequence: TGTGCCAGCAGCTTGCGCCAGGGTTATGGTGAGCAGTTCTTC.

The rearrangement uses TRBV5-6 and TRBJ2-7, with TRBD2 as a possible D gene (6 bases). Germline CDR1 reads SGHDT; CDR2 reads YYEEEE. Trimming stripped 3 bases from V and 2 bases from J, with 15 bases between. The CDR3 has 15 amino acids. CDR3 residues: CASSWSGLIPYEQYF. The DNA for the CDR3 is TGTGCCAGCAGCTGGAGCGGGCTGATACCCTACGAGCAGTACTTC.

The rearrangement joins TRBV6-5 to TRBJ2-5; 7 nucleotides match TRBD2. Germline assignment: CDR1 MNHEY and CDR2 SVGAGI. The length of the CDR3 is 14 residues. V lost 1 base to trimming and J lost 7 bases; unmatched junction nucleotides: 6. Here the CDR3 reads CASSYFAGEATQYF. CDR3 in DNA: TGTGCCAGCAGTTACTTTGCGGGAGAGGCGACCCAGTACTTC.

J is TRBJ2-1 and V is TRBV5-1, with 8 bases fitting TRBD1. The junction had 1 base not matched to a gene; V was cut back by 2 bases and J by 6 bases. CDR3 length equals 13 residues. The germline V gene has CDR1 SGHRS and CDR2 YFSETQ. The CDR3 is CASSLGTGNEQFF. CDR3 DNA: TGCGCCAGCAGCTTAGGGACAGGCAATGAGCAGTTCTTC.

The J gene is TRBJ2-5, the V gene TRBV6-2 or TRBV6-3, with TRBD1 as a possible D gene (6 bases). Looked up from germline, CDR1 is MNHEY and CDR2 is SVGEGT. The V gene lost 2 bases and the J gene lost 3 bases, with 10 bases spanning the gap. The CDR3 covers 14 residues. CDR3 in amino acids: CASSYGPGEETQYF. CDR3 nucleotides: TGTGCCAGCAGTTACGGTCCAGGGGAAGAGACCCAGTACTTC.

This clone was detected only once. The rearrangement links TRBV12-3 or TRBV12-4 to TRBJ2-1, with a possible D match to TRBD2 (6 bases). The CDR3 is 13 amino acids. The V end lost 8 bases, the J end lost 8 bases, and 16 bases lay between the germline ends. Here the CDR3 reads CASLGGEVYEQFF. The CDR3 DNA sequence: TGTGCCAGCTTGGGGGGAGAGGTCTATGAGCAGTTCTTC.

This clone was found a few times. The gene calls are TRBV29-1 and TRBJ2-7, with TRBD1 identical over 10 bases. The ends lost 7 bases at V and 5 bases at J; junction bases unmatched: 2. CDR1 and CDR2 (germline): SQVTM, ANQGSEA. The length of the CDR3 is 11 residues. CDR3 in DNA: TGCAGCGGGGGACAGGGGAACGAGCAGTACTTC. Amino acids: CSGGQGNEQYF.

The gene calls are TRBV7-2 and TRBJ2-3, with 8 bases lining up with TRBD2. Germline CDR1 is SGHTA and CDR2 is FQGNSA. This CDR3 region has 17 residues. The J segment lost 4 bases and the V segment lost 1 base, leaving 10 bases of the junction unmatched. CDR3 in DNA: TGTGCCAGCAGCTTAGGGGTAGGCCGGGGGGGGGCAGATACGCAGTATTTT. This sequence encodes CASSLGVGRGGADTQYF.

This clone was counted a few times. The V call is TRBV29-1, the J call TRBJ2-4; 12 positions agree with TRBD2. CDR1 is SQVTM, CDR2 ANQGSEA, per germline. The CDR3 extends over 16 amino acids. The ends lost 0 bases at V and 8 bases at J; junction bases unmatched: 8. The CDR3 protein is CSVEDLASGGVYIQYF. CDR3 sequence (DNA): TGCAGCGTTGAAGATTTAGCTAGCGGGGGGGTGTACATTCAGTACTTC. The whole variable domain, remainder taken from reference TRBV29-1 and TRBJ2-4, is SAVISQKPSRDICQRGTSLTIQCQVDSQVTMMFWYRQQPGQSLTLIATANQGSEATYESGFVIDKFPISRPNLTFSTLTVSNMSPEDSSIYLCSVEDLASGGVYIQYFGAGTRLSVL.

This rearrangement joins TRBV27 to TRBJ1-2, with D possibly TRBD1 on 5 matching bases. The V and J ends lost 6 bases and 4 bases respectively, with 12 bases between them. The CDR3 sequence is 13 residues long. Germline V CDR1 and CDR2: MNHEY, SMNVEV (reference sequence). The CDR3 bases are TGTGCCAGCAGGCCCGGGGGGAGCTATGGCTACACCTTC. Translated: CASRPGGSYGYTF.

The chain couples TRBV5-5 to TRBJ1-2, with 8 bases that match TRBD1. The CDR3 covers 14 residues. Germline CDR1 and CDR2: SGHKS and YYEKEE (reference sequence). With 4 bases clipped from V and 6 bases from J, the junction kept 8 bases outside the gene matches. CDR3 loop: CASSNRQGKDGYTF. CDR3 nucleotides: TGTGCCAGCAGCAATAGACAGGGGAAGGATGGCTACACCTTC.

A single count supports this clone. The J gene is TRBJ1-5, the V gene TRBV7-2, with D unclear. Trimming left V 1 base short and J 1 base short, with 11 bases between. The CDR3 sequence is 16 residues long. Germline V gene sequence: CDR1 SGHTA, CDR2 FQGNSA. CDR3 region: CASSLGAGLSNQPQHF. CDR3 nucleotide sequence: TGTGCCAGCAGCTTAGGAGCGGGGTTGAGCAATCAGCCCCAGCATTTT.

The CDR3 nucleotides read TGCGCCAGCAGCGGGGAGGGCCGGGTCAGCGGGGAGCTGTTTTTT. It is translated as CASSGEGRVSGELFF. The V gene is TRBV5-1, the J gene TRBJ2-2; 7 nucleotides line up with TRBD2. The V gene's germline CDR1 is SGHRS and CDR2 YFSETQ. The CDR3 has 15 residues. V shed 4 bases, J shed 7 bases, and the junction held 10 bases outside the gene matches.

V is TRBV3-1 (or the pseudogene TRBV3-2) and J is TRBJ2-3; D perhaps matches TRBD2 (6 bases). Germline loops: CDR1 LGHDT, CDR2 YNNKEL (reference sequence). With 1 base removed from V and 1 base from J, the gap between germline ends came to 9 bases. The CDR3 runs 15 residues. The CDR3 DNA reads TGTGCCAGCAGCCAAGCTAGCGACCGCACAGATACGCAGTATTTT. Translation gives CASSQASDRTDTQYF.